This TCR beta chain originates from a study of radiation and T cells in renal cell carcinoma. The data were produced by immunoSEQ multiplex PCR, yet TCRdb's version contains in-frame clones alone and is incomplete. The sample holds around 78,000 clones; about 88% are singletons and the top ten take approximately 6%. The time point is: blood 4 weeks post-SBRT, at nephrectomy. This sample's treatment: 15 Gy SBRT to primary tumor, nephrectomy 4 weeks later. The CDR3 is 13 residues long. Trimming removed 4 bases at V and 7 bases at J, with 8 bases between. Germline lookup yields CDR1 LGHNA and CDR2 YSLEER.

The chain carries TRBV4-3 and TRBJ1-6; D unclear. The sequence came from a woman in her 70s with renal cell carcinoma. The material was blood, obtained from a patient whose treatment included radiotherapy and nephrectomy. This CDR3 is CASSPTGNSPLHF. The CDR3 DNA is TGCGCCAGCAGCCCGACGGGGAATTCACCCCTCCACTTT.